This T cell receptor beta chain was observed in a study of identical twins. Using its own MiXCR run on the 5' RACE reads, TCRdb lists one record per CDR3 protein. Here the sample spans 450,000 to 500,000 distinct CDR3 sequences, 13% to 15% being singletons. This clonotype has only a few counts. Trimming removed 5 bases from V and 5 bases from J, with 12 bases in between. This CDR3 comprises 13 residues. Germline lookup yields CDR1 SEHNR and CDR2 FQNEAQ (reference sequence). These data also featured in a second study, about yellow fever vaccine responses in identical twins.

The chain has TRBV7-9 and TRBJ1-2, with D uncertain. The source material was CD4+ T cells sorted from blood. The receptor's source is a woman between 18 and 29 years old in good health. As DNA, the CDR3 is TGTGCCAGCAGCCCTAAGATCGGGTATGGCTACACCTTC. Translated, it gives CASSPKIGYGYTF.